The source of this TCR beta chain is a study of T-cell memory formation after mild COVID-19. A single record per CDR3 protein comes from TCRdb applying MiXCR to the 5' RACE reads. The sample lists around 340,000 distinct CDR3 sequences; roughly 13% were seen once. This clonotype was seen a handful of times. There are 15 residues in the CDR3. The J segment lost 4 bases and the V segment lost 5 bases, leaving 5 bases of the junction unmatched. Germline CDR1 and CDR2: MDHEN and SYDVKM. Sequencing was done on a sample of PBMCs or a T cell subset sorted from them (not recorded which). This rearrangement joins TRBV28 to TRBJ2-6; 7 bases agree with TRBD1. The clonotype was recovered from a man younger than 30 who had mild COVID-19 (a few samples of this study predate the infection). Cell type and time point are not known. CDR3 sequence reads: CASSQGDVGANVLTF. Written as DNA, the CDR3 is TGTGCCAGCAGTCAGGGGGACGTGGGGGCCAACGTCCTGACTTTC.